One and the same sample provided the 30 T cell receptor beta chains below, sequenced in a study of human T cells and chemical hapten exposure (dated by TCRdb to 2020 to 2022). The sample's time point label, in plain terms: pre-sensitization, week 0. The sample's treatment or condition label, decoded: therapeutic diphenylcyclopropenone sensitization with weekly scalp DPC. Total RNA was extracted from unfractionated whole blood that had been collected in Tempus Blood RNA tubes. The library came from RACE. Instrument used: NextSeq 500. TCRdb reanalyzed the raw reads on its own, using fastp at Q25 for trimming and MiXCR for clone calling, and kept in-frame beta chains. Identical CDR3 protein sequences are pooled into one entry, listed with their most common genes and DNA. Within this sample are roughly 50,000 distinct CDR3 sequences, with approximately 9.7% of them counted one time only. The top ten clonotypes cover 9.6% of the sample.

Here the sequenced sample was whole blood, taken in connection with sensitization to the hapten diphenylcyclopropenone (DPC). The receptors stem from a woman in her thirties with alopecia areata. Some clones in this sample may be carry-over from other donors' samples.

The chain carries TRBV19 and TRBJ1-5, with no clear D. V was pared by 3 bases and J by 7 bases, with 28 bases between. Germline CDR1 and CDR2: LNHDA and SQIVND (reference sequence). The CDR3 length is 19 residues. The CDR3 region is CASSIGLVVREPLGQPQHF. The CDR3 bases are TGTGCCAGTAGTATCGGTCTTGTGGTTCGGGAACCCCTAGGCCAGCCCCAGCATTTT.

The table lists this clonotype with a few counts. The V gene is TRBV14, the J gene TRBJ1-1; possibly TRBD1 for D (5 bases). Germline loops: CDR1 SGHDN, CDR2 FVKESK. There are 18 residues in the CDR3. The V gene lost 0 bases and the J gene lost 0 bases, with 17 bases spanning the gap. Written as DNA, the CDR3 is TGTGCCAGCAGCCAAGATCTTGGGGGATTGGGCATGAACACTGAAGCTTTCTTT. Its translation is CASSQDLGGLGMNTEAFF.

Only a few counts were recorded for this clonotype. V and J are TRBV15 and TRBJ2-3; D is perhaps TRBD1 or TRBD2 (5 bases each). Trimming took 1 base from V and 9 from J, leaving 11 bases between them. Germline loops: CDR1 LNHNV, CDR2 YYDKDF (reference sequence). This CDR3 region has 13 residues. In nucleotides, the CDR3 is TGTGCCACCAGCAGAGGTCGGGGACCGACGCAGTATTTT. This translates into CATSRGRGPTQYF.

This chain uses TRBV9 with TRBJ2-7, with TRBD1 identical over 9 bases. Germline values: CDR1 SGDLS, CDR2 YYNGEE. CDR3 length: 15 amino acids. V trimming: 4 bases; J trimming: 2 bases; junction bases outside the gene matches: 7. DNA of the CDR3: TGTGCCAGCAGCCCACGGACAGGGGCGACCTACGAGCAGTACTTC. It yields the protein CASSPRTGATYEQYF.

The table lists this clonotype with a few counts. The J gene is TRBJ1-1, the V gene TRBV4-1; D gene ambiguous. Trimming pared 0 bases from V and 1 base from J, leaving 0 bases between. Germline loops: CDR1 MGHRA, CDR2 YSYEKL. This CDR3 region has 12 residues. The CDR3 DNA follows: TGCGCCAGCAGCCAAGAGAACACTGAAGCTTTCTTT. Residues: CASSQENTEAFF.

The V and J genes are TRBV4-2 and TRBJ1-1; 9 nucleotides align to TRBD1. V lost 4 bases and J lost 6; bases outside the gene matches: 9. CDR1 is LGHNA, CDR2 YNFKEQ, per germline. This CDR3 comprises 15 residues. The CDR3 DNA sequence: TGTGCCAGCAGCCCTGGACAGGGGATGGGCGCTGAAGCTTTCTTT. Amino acids: CASSPGQGMGAEAFF.

The rearrangement uses TRBV21-1 and TRBJ1-6; TRBD1, as called in the table, went unchecked against the DNA. TRBV21-1 represents a pseudogene. The CDR3 length is 13 residues. The CDR3, as DNA: TGTGCCAGCAGTCAGGGAAAGTGCTCACCCCTCCACTTT. Translated: CASSQGKCSPLHF.

This clonotype was seen at least ten times. The V call is TRBV9, the J call TRBJ1-6, with D possibly being TRBD1 (5 bases). Trimming removed 1 base at V and 7 bases at J, with 15 bases between. Germline-derived CDR1 and CDR2 are SGDLS and YYNGEE. CDR3 length: 16 amino acids. The CDR3 nucleotides read TGTGCCAGCAGCGTAAATCCAGGGACGGGGAATTCACCCCTCCACTTT. Its protein product is CASSVNPGTGNSPLHF.

The rearrangement joins TRBV5-1 to TRBJ2-3; tentative D call: TRBD2 (5 bases). V was cut by 0 bases and J by 4 bases, with 12 bases left in between. Per germline, CDR1 SGHRS and CDR2 YFSETQ. The CDR3 is 15 amino acids. The CDR3 DNA follows: TGCGCCAGCAGCTTGGACGCTCGGAGGCCAGATACGCAGTATTTT. It codes for CASSLDARRPDTQYF.

The V gene is TRBV6-6, the J gene TRBJ1-2; TRBD1 might be the D (6 bases). Per germline, CDR1 MNHNY and CDR2 SVGAGI (reference sequence). This CDR3 spans 12 amino acids. The germline V and J ends were trimmed by 8 bases and 4 bases, with 11 bases remaining between them. The CDR3 spells CASCLDSYGYTF. The CDR3, as DNA: TGTGCCAGCTGTTTGGACAGCTATGGCTACACCTTC.

This clonotype occurred many times. The chain carries TRBV7-8 and TRBJ2-7; D gene unclear. Trimming cost V 5 bases and J 2 bases, with 7 bases left between them. The germline V gene has CDR1 SGHVS and CDR2 FQNEAQ. The CDR3 runs 12 residues. CDR3 region: CASSPLTYEQYF. The CDR3 nucleotides read TGTGCCAGCAGCCCGCTAACCTACGAGCAGTACTTC.

In this sample, this clonotype turned up a few times. V and J are TRBV5-1 and TRBJ1-2; unclear D gene. V was clipped by 5 bases and J by 4 bases, with 15 bases between them. Per the germline V gene, CDR1 is SGHRS and CDR2 is YFSETQ. The CDR3 is 14 amino acids. CDR3 region: CASRASADGYGYTF. The DNA for the CDR3 is TGCGCCAGCAGGGCTTCCGCGGACGGCTATGGCTACACCTTC.

This clonotype was counted ten times or more. This chain uses TRBV29-1 with TRBJ1-1, with 8 bases aligning to TRBD1. V shed 5 bases and J 1 base; nucleotides not matched to a gene: 3. There are 13 residues in the CDR3. CDR1 and CDR2 (germline): SQVTM, ANQGSEA. This CDR3 is CSVPGTGNTEAFF. DNA of the CDR3: TGCAGCGTTCCGGGGACAGGGAACACTGAAGCTTTCTTT.

The chain has TRBV19 and TRBJ1-2; 8 positions agree with TRBD1. V shed 5 bases and J 2 bases; nucleotides not matched to a gene: 4. CDR3 length: 14 residues. Germline CDR1 LNHDA, CDR2 SQIVND (reference sequence). The CDR3 sequence is CASSWGQANYGYTF. The CDR3 DNA reads as TGTGCCAGTAGTTGGGGACAGGCGAACTATGGCTACACCTTC.

This clonotype was observed many times. The V and J genes are TRBV20-1 and TRBJ1-1, with D possibly being TRBD1 (5 bases). V lost 1 base and J lost 2, with 11 bases in between. The germline gives CDR1 DFQATT, CDR2 SNEGSKA (reference sequence). The CDR3 sequence is 14 residues long. CDR3 sequence (DNA): TGCAGTGCTAGAGCGGGGGTCGTCAACACTGAAGCTTTCTTT. Amino acids: CSARAGVVNTEAFF.

This clonotype was counted at least ten times. The chain uses TRBV12-3 or TRBV12-4 and TRBJ1-1; no reliable D call. V was shortened by 0 bases and J by 0 bases, with 8 bases between the two germline ends. The CDR3 runs to 15 residues. The CDR3 DNA reads TGTGCCAGCAGTTTAGCGCGGGCCATGAACACTGAAGCTTTCTTT. Encoded protein: CASSLARAMNTEAFF.

V and J are TRBV6-2 or TRBV6-3 and TRBJ2-3; TRBD2 aligns across 13 bases. This CDR3 comprises 17 residues. V lost 2 bases to trimming and J lost 0 bases; unmatched junction nucleotides: 2. Per the germline V gene, CDR1 is MNHEY and CDR2 is SVGEGT. In nucleotides, the CDR3 is TGTGCCAGCAGTTACACGACTAGCGGGGGGAGCACAGATACGCAGTATTTT. Amino acid sequence: CASSYTTSGGSTDTQYF.

This rearrangement joins TRBV18 to TRBJ1-1; 7 nucleotides align to TRBD1. The CDR3 runs to 16 residues. Germline V gives CDR1 KGHSH, CDR2 LQKENI. V trimming: 0 bases; J trimming: 2 bases; junction bases outside the gene matches: 6. The chain's CDR3 is CASSPPTGWVNTEAFF. CDR3 coding DNA: TGTGCCAGCTCACCACCGACAGGGTGGGTCAACACTGAAGCTTTCTTT.

This clonotype has a handful of counts. The CDR3 does not close with the conserved phenylalanine or tryptophan, likely indicating a read error. The DNA is left out, because the CDR3 cannot be placed on it with certainty; the CDR3 is given as TCRdb lists it. The CDR3 protein is CASRPGTV. The V call is TRBV12-3 or TRBV12-4, the J call TRBJ1-2. Inclusive of both ends, the CDR3 amounts to 8 amino acids.

Here the CDR3 reads CASSLGYNAGYTF. CDR3 bases: TGTGCCAGCAGCTTGGGCTACAATGCTGGCTACACCTTC. V is TRBV7-2 and J is TRBJ1-2; D gene ambiguous. This CDR3 contains 13 residues. Germline-derived CDR1 and CDR2 are SGHTA and FQGNSA. V lost 3 bases and J lost 7, with 12 bases in between. Full variable domain (rest looked up from reference TRBV7-2 and TRBJ1-2): GAGVSQSPSNKVTEKGKDVELRCDPISGHTALYWYRQSLGQGLEFLIYFQGNSAPDKSGLPSDRFSAERTGGSVSTLTIQRTQQEDSAVYLCASSLGYNAGYTFGSGTRLTVV.

With regard to this clonotype: Just one base apart from a much larger clone, this may be a read error. The chain is built from TRBV25-1 and TRBJ2-3; no firm D call. CDR1 is MGHDK, CDR2 SYGVNS, per germline. Trimming cost V 4 bases and J 5 bases, with 4 bases left between them. The CDR3 length is 11 residues. The CDR3 protein is CASSGGDTQYF. The DNA of the CDR3 is TGTGCCAGCAGTGGAGGAGATACGCAGTATTTT.

This chain connects TRBV24-1 to TRBJ2-5, with D maybe TRBD1 (5 bases). This CDR3 has 16 amino acids. Germline V gives CDR1 KGHDR, CDR2 SFDVKD. V was shortened by 0 bases and J by 4 bases, with 14 bases between the two germline ends. The CDR3 coding sequence is TGTGCCACCAGTGATTTGGGTCAAGCAGGGTCAGAGACCCAGTACTTC. Amino acids: CATSDLGQAGSETQYF.

V is TRBV28 and J is TRBJ2-3; D tentatively fits TRBD1 or TRBD2 (6 bases each). Looked up from germline, CDR1 is MDHEN and CDR2 is SYDVKM. Between the trimmed V and J ends, which lost 3 bases and 0 bases, there was a span of 16 bases. This CDR3 is built from 17 residues. The CDR3: CASSFGRGPRSTDTQYF. CDR3 in DNA: TGTGCCAGCAGTTTTGGTCGGGGGCCCCGAAGCACAGATACGCAGTATTTT.

The table lists this clonotype with many counts. The V and J genes are TRBV4-3 and TRBJ1-6; no definite D call. Per germline, CDR1 LGHNA and CDR2 YSLEER. Trimming took 4 bases from V and 7 from J, leaving 14 bases between them. The CDR3 has 15 amino acids. The CDR3 DNA follows: TGCGCCAGCAGCCCAGGACGCCTTGAAAATTCACCCCTCCACTTT. It specifies CASSPGRLENSPLHF.

This clonotype appeared a few times. The V and J genes are TRBV5-6 and TRBJ2-3; 8 nucleotides line up with TRBD1. The germline gives CDR1 SGHDT, CDR2 YYEEEE. CDR3 length: 12 residues. The V gene end was trimmed by 4 bases and the J gene end by 9 bases; junction bases not matched to a gene: 4. The CDR3 DNA reads TGTGCCAGCAGCCGGGACAGGCTAACGCAGTATTTT. Amino acid sequence: CASSRDRLTQYF.

This clonotype was picked up a small number of times. This chain connects TRBV21-1 to TRBJ1-5; the table assigns TRBD1, which was not confirmed against the DNA. TRBV21-1 corresponds to a pseudogene. This CDR3 is 18 amino acids long. The CDR3 coding sequence is TGTGCCAGCAGCAAAGCCCGACAGTCGAGCACTAGCAATCAGCCCCAGCATTTT. It translates to CASSKARQSSTSNQPQHF.

This clonotype was seen a handful of times. The chain uses TRBV7-8 and TRBJ2-6; 7 nucleotides align to TRBD2. The V gene end was trimmed by 6 bases and the J gene end by 1 base; junction bases not matched to a gene: 3. Germline CDR1 SGHVS, CDR2 FQNEAQ. The CDR3 covers 15 residues. The CDR3 DNA is TGTGCCAGCAGGGGGAGGGCGTCTGGGGCCAACGTCCTGACTTTC. This encodes CASRGRASGANVLTF.

This clonotype was recorded at least ten times. This chain uses TRBV6-1 with TRBJ2-1, with a tentative D call TRBD2 (6 bases). The V end lost 2 bases, the J end lost 8 bases, and 16 bases lay between the germline ends. The CDR3 is 15 residues long. The germline V gene has CDR1 MNHNS and CDR2 SASEGT. CDR3 sequence: CASSERFGGFHEQFF. Here the CDR3 DNA reads TGTGCCAGCAGTGAACGGTTTGGAGGGTTTCATGAGCAGTTCTTC.

The chain uses TRBV12-3 or TRBV12-4 and TRBJ1-5, with 7 bases aligning to TRBD1. J lost 6 bases, V lost 5 bases, and 7 bases had no gene match. The CDR3 length is 14 residues. Here the CDR3 reads CASSRGQVAQPQHF. CDR3 in DNA: TGTGCCAGCAGTCGCGGACAGGTGGCTCAGCCCCAGCATTTT.

There are a few counts of this clonotype. V is TRBV6-5 and J is TRBJ2-3; TRBD2 matches at 11 bases. J lost 1 base, V lost 5 bases, and 14 bases had no gene match. Germline loops: CDR1 MNHEY, CDR2 SVGAGI. CDR3 size: 19 residues. CDR3 sequence (DNA): TGTGCCAGCAGTCCCCTAACTAGCGGGGGTCCCCGAGGCACAGATACGCAGTATTTT. Its protein is CASSPLTSGGPRGTDTQYF.